Listed below are T cell receptor beta chains from one sample, sequenced in a study of Ad26.COV2.S vaccination and SARS-CoV-2 variants. Sequencing used immunoSEQ multiplex PCR; TCRdb keeps in-frame clones, though not all of them. The repertoire holds about 460,000 clones, around 89% seen once, with more than 1.5% in the top ten. The sample here was peripheral blood, taken in a trial of Ad26.COV2.S vaccine versus placebo. The receptor source for this set is a person between 18 and 60 years old who received the Ad26.COV2.S COVID-19 vaccine or a placebo. Each CDR3 is given with its conserved first and last residue. A D gene is named only where the DNA matches it firmly. Rows may omit the clone size; those that give it use once, few, many or a size class.

v_call	d_call	clone_size	cdr3_aa
TRBV15	NA	NA	CATSRDTGLGSPLHF
TRBV5-4	TRBD1	few	CASSDGTGEYSPLHF
TRBV29-1	TRBD1	NA	CSAQDRDTYNEQFF
TRBV10-1	NA	NA	CASSEQSPGAGELFF
TRBV7-9	NA	NA	CASSLIEREQFF
TRBV18	NA	NA	CASSRPSTDTQYF
TRBV12-3/TRBV12-4	TRBD1	NA	CASSIRDSGELFF
TRBV7-3	NA	NA	CASSSKGEGASGANVLTF
TRBV14	TRBD2	NA	CASSQDVLAGGLTDTQYF
TRBV30	TRBD1	NA	CAWKPTGAGNTIYF
TRBV7-9	TRBD2	NA	CASSPGLVGEQYF
TRBV6-2/TRBV6-3	NA	once	CASSYEKVDNQPQHF
TRBV5-1	NA	NA	CASSLTTYNEQFF
TRBV10-1	NA	NA	CASSDRGRTEAFF
TRBV2	NA	NA	CASSPEGWETQYF
TRBV7-3	TRBD2	NA	CASSLLSGTSGRSEQFF
TRBV30	TRBD1	NA	CAWSFGTGQGGNQPQHF
TRBV13	NA	NA	CASSYRQVKTVGYGYTF
TRBV6-6	TRBD2	NA	CATESGGTYEQYF
TRBV5-6	TRBD1	NA	CASSFPDRVGYTF
TRBV5-4	NA	NA	CASSLRGNTEAFF
TRBV27	NA	NA	CASSHIGTTYYEQYF
TRBV19	NA	NA	CASSQPRGQGNTDTQYF
TRBV27	TRBD1	once	CASSRGTGDSVLTF
TRBV7-9	TRBD1	NA	CASSLGTGRTAEAFF
TRBV27	NA	NA	CASRSIEGVIPEQFF
TRBV3-1/TRBV3-2	NA	once	CASSQGEQLNTEAFF
TRBV27	NA	NA	CASSPAGVWWGLSRETQYF
TRBV7-9	TRBD2	NA	CASSLLGLASNEQFF